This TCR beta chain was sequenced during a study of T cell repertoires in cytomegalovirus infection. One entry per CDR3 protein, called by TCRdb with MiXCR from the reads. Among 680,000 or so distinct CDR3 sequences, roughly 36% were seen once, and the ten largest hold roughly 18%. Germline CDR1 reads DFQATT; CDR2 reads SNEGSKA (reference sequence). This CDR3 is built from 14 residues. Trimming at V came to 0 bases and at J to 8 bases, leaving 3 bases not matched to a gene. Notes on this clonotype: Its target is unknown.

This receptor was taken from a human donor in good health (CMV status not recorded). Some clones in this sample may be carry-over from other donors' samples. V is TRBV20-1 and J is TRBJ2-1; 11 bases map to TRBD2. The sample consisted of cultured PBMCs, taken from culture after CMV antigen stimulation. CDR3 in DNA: TGCAGTGCTAGAGATGCTAGCGGGAGGTATGAGCAGTTCTTC. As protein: CSARDASGRYEQFF.